This TCR beta chain was identified in a study of T-cell memory formation after mild COVID-19. Per the germline V gene, CDR1 is DFQATT and CDR2 is SNEGSKA (reference sequence). The ends lost 3 bases at V and 5 bases at J; junction bases unmatched: 6. This CDR3 comprises 13 residues. MiXCR, run by TCRdb on the 5' RACE reads, gives a single entry per CDR3 protein. The table has about 250,000 distinct CDR3 sequences, about 20% seen once. V usage is TRBV20-1 and J usage is TRBJ1-1; 7 bases line up with TRBD1. The sequence came from a man between 18 and 29 years old who had mild COVID-19 (a few samples of this study predate the infection). Cell type and time point are not known. Specimen: PBMCs or a T cell subset sorted from them (not recorded which). CDR3 residues: CSARWAGGTEAFF. The CDR3 region has the DNA TGCAGTGCTAGGTGGGCAGGGGGGACTGAAGCTTTCTTT.